Listed here are 18 T cell receptor beta chains from one sample, sequenced in a study of cytomegalovirus exposure and HLA in healthy donors. A multiplex PCR was run with 60 Vbeta primers and 13 Jbeta primers. Some clones are missing from TCRdb's copy, which holds only in-frame ones; the method was immunoSEQ multiplex PCR. Of 200,000 to 250,000 clones in the sample, approximately 81% were seen once. Specimen: PBMCs. The receptor source for this set is a young man in good health and CMV-seronegative.

The rearrangement uses TRBV5-1 and TRBJ2-3; TRBD2 might be the D (5 bases). Germline CDR1 and CDR2: SGHRS and YFSETQ. The CDR3 spans 13 residues. V gave up 6 bases and J gave up 4 bases, with 12 bases separating them. In DNA form, the CDR3 reads TGCGCCAGCATGAGGGAACTCGCAGATACGCAGTATTTT. Translation: CASMRELADTQYF.

The chain employs TRBV6-1 and TRBJ1-6, with a tentative D call TRBD1 (5 bases). The CDR3 loop spans 15 amino acids. Germline V gene lookup returns CDR1 MNHNS and CDR2 SASEGT. Trimming took off 8 bases at V and 4 bases at J, with 15 bases between the two ends. The CDR3 DNA reads TGTGCCAGCGCCTTGGGAGGGGATTATAATTCACCCCTCCACTTT. Translating it yields CASALGGDYNSPLHF.

CDR3 coding DNA: TGTGCCAGCAGCTTAAACCGGGACAGCTCCTACGAGCAGTACTTC. It codes for CASSLNRDSSYEQYF. This chain connects TRBV11-2 to TRBJ2-7; TRBD1 aligns across 7 bases. With 2 bases clipped from V and 0 bases from J, the junction kept 4 bases outside the gene matches. The CDR3 length is 15 residues. Germline lookup yields CDR1 SGHAT and CDR2 FQNNGV.

This clone has just a few counts. The chain combines TRBV27 with TRBJ1-6, with 9 bases fitting TRBD1. The CDR3 has 15 amino acids. V shed 3 bases, J shed 6 bases, and the junction held 3 bases outside the gene matches. Germline V CDR1 and CDR2: MNHEY, SMNVEV (reference sequence). In DNA form, the CDR3 reads TGTGCCAGCAGTTTCCGGGGACAGGGTAATTCACCCCTCCACTTT. Protein product: CASSFRGQGNSPLHF.

V and J are TRBV27 and TRBJ2-3, with 12 bases identical to TRBD2. The J segment lost 6 bases and the V segment lost 8 bases, leaving 18 bases of the junction unmatched. The CDR3 is made up of 18 amino acids. Germline V gives CDR1 MNHEY, CDR2 SMNVEV (reference sequence). The CDR3 protein is CASRGPRLAGARGDTQYF. The DNA of the CDR3 is TGTGCCAGCCGCGGGCCAAGACTAGCGGGGGCCCGCGGGGATACGCAGTATTTT.

The rearrangement links TRBV27 to TRBJ1-1; D remains unclear. Deletions cut 7 bases from V and 4 bases from J, with 16 bases between. CDR1 and CDR2 from the germline V gene are MNHEY and SMNVEV (reference sequence). The CDR3 loop spans 14 amino acids. This chain's CDR3 is CASTLSGGSTEAFF. The CDR3 coding sequence is TGTGCCAGCACCCTCTCGGGTGGGTCCACTGAAGCTTTCTTT.

A single count supports this clone. This chain joins TRBV4-1 and TRBJ1-2; D call uncertain. CDR1 and CDR2 from the germline V gene are MGHRA and YSYEKL. With 0 bases removed from V and 4 bases from J, the gap between germline ends came to 9 bases. The CDR3 runs 14 residues. The CDR3 coding sequence is TGCGCCAGCAGCCAAGATCCTCTCCGCTATGGCTACACCTTC. Encoded protein: CASSQDPLRYGYTF.

The V gene is TRBV28, the J gene TRBJ2-7; 8 bases match TRBD1. The CDR3 extends over 13 amino acids. From germline, CDR1 is MDHEN and CDR2 SYDVKM. After removal of 5 bases from V and 2 bases from J, the junction contained 2 bases not matched to a gene. CDR3 amino acids: CASSRTGTYEQYF. CDR3 in DNA: TGTGCCAGCAGTCGGACAGGGACCTACGAGCAGTACTTC.

The rearrangement joins TRBV14 to TRBJ1-1, with D uncertain. Germline CDR1 reads SGHDN; CDR2 reads FVKESK. The CDR3 contains 15 residues. V was trimmed by 3 bases and J by 0 bases, leaving 11 bases between them. The CDR3 region is CASSHVPSVNTEAFF. CDR3 bases: TGTGCCAGCAGCCACGTTCCGTCTGTGAACACTGAAGCTTTCTTT.

The rearrangement links TRBV9 to TRBJ2-1, with a tentative D call TRBD2 (5 bases). V was cut by 3 bases and J by 7 bases, with 14 bases left in between. The CDR3 covers 14 residues. Germline CDR1 reads SGDLS; CDR2 reads YYNGEE. For the CDR3, the DNA is TGTGCCAGCAGCGCGCAACTAGTCGGAAATGAGCAGTTCTTC. It is translated as CASSAQLVGNEQFF.

This chain connects TRBV7-8 to TRBJ2-7, with a weak D call TRBD1 (6 bases). The germline gives CDR1 SGHVS, CDR2 FQNEAQ. This CDR3 contains 14 residues. The V and J ends lost 1 base and 3 bases respectively, with 10 bases between them. The CDR3 protein is CASSLGNRVYEQYF. CDR3 DNA: TGTGCCAGCAGCTTAGGGAACAGGGTCTACGAGCAGTACTTC.

CDR3 DNA sequence: TGCAGCGTCATCCCGACACACACTGAAGCTTTCTTT. Residues: CSVIPTHTEAFF. J is TRBJ1-1 and V is TRBV29-1; D is unresolved. There are 12 residues in the CDR3. Trimming shortened V by 6 bases and J by 3 bases, and 11 bases separated the two germline ends. CDR1 and CDR2 from the germline V gene are SQVTM and ANQGSEA.

V usage is TRBV29-1 and J usage is TRBJ2-7; the D gene is possibly TRBD2 (6 bases). CDR1 SQVTM and CDR2 ANQGSEA come from the germline V gene. V was cut by 7 bases and J by 4 bases, with 14 bases left in between. This CDR3 is 12 amino acids long. The chain's CDR3 is CSATKGGYEQYF. CDR3 sequence (DNA): TGCAGCGCCACCAAGGGAGGTTACGAGCAGTACTTC.

This clone was detected only once. This chain joins TRBV5-1 and TRBJ1-1; D unclear. This CDR3 comprises 15 residues. Germline values: CDR1 SGHRS, CDR2 YFSETQ. V dropped 1 base and J dropped 5 bases, with 15 bases sitting between them. The CDR3 sequence: CASSLTSSVDTEAFF. The CDR3 DNA reads TGCGCCAGCAGCTTGACATCTTCAGTCGATACTGAAGCTTTCTTT. Using reference TRBV5-1 and TRBJ1-1 for the parts outside the CDR3, the full variable domain is KAGVTQTPRYLIKTRGQQVTLSCSPISGHRSVSWYQQTPGQGLQFLFEYFSETQRNKGNFPGRFSGRQFSNSRSEMNVSTLELGDSALYLCASSLTSSVDTEAFFGQGTRLTVV.

The sample holds one count of this clone. This rearrangement joins TRBV5-8 to TRBJ1-4, with D perhaps TRBD1 (6 bases). Trimming shortened V by 2 bases and J by 10 bases, and 24 bases separated the two germline ends. Germline V gene sequence: CDR1 SGHTS, CDR2 YDEGEE. CDR3 size: 17 residues. The CDR3 loop is CASSFRGGPPWQGKLFF. The CDR3 nucleotides read TGTGCCAGCAGCTTTCGAGGGGGACCACCCTGGCAGGGAAAACTGTTTTTT. The full variable domain, rest sourced from reference TRBV5-8 and TRBJ1-4, is EAGVTQSPTHLIKTRGQQATLRCSPISGHTSVYWYQQALGLGLQFLLWYDEGEERNRGNFPPRFSGRQFPNYSSELNVNALELEDSALYLCASSFRGGPPWQGKLFFGSGTQLSVL.

CDR3 nucleotides: TGTGCCACCAGCGTCAGAACCGAAGGAGGGAGCTACGAGCAGTACTTC. Protein product: CATSVRTEGGSYEQYF. V gene TRBV15 combines with J gene TRBJ2-7; the D gene is possibly TRBD2 (6 bases). Germline values: CDR1 LNHNV, CDR2 YYDKDF (reference sequence). Trimming cost V 5 bases and J 3 bases, with 20 bases left between them. CDR3 length: 16 residues.

This chain connects TRBV11-3 to TRBJ1-2, with TRBD1 matching over 7 bases. Germline-derived CDR1 and CDR2 are SGHNT and YENEEA. CDR3 size: 12 residues. Trimming removed 4 bases from V and 5 bases from J; junction bases left unmatched: 1. CDR3 DNA sequence: TGTGCCAGCAGCTCAGGGGGATATGGCTACACCTTC. Encoded protein: CASSSGGYGYTF.

The chain uses TRBV5-1 and TRBJ1-4; D may be TRBD1 (6 bases). The CDR3 is made up of 14 amino acids. V lost 5 bases to trimming and J lost 4 bases, with 12 bases between them. CDR1 SGHRS and CDR2 YFSETQ come from the germline V gene. CDR3 nucleotide sequence: TGCGCCAGCAGAAGGGGGGGATTTAATGAAAAACTGTTTTTT. This gives the protein CASRRGGFNEKLFF.